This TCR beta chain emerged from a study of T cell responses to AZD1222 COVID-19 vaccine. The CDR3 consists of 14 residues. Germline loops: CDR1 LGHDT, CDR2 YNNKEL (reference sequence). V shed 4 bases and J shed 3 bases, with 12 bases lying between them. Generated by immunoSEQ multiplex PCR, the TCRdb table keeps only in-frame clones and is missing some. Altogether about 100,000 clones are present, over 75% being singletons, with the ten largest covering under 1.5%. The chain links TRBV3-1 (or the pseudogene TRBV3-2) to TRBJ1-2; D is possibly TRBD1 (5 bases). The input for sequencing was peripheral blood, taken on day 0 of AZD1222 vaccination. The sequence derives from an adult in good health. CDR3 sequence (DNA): TGTGCCAGCAGCCTCCTGCAGGGACACTATGGCTACACCTTC. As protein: CASSLLQGHYGYTF.